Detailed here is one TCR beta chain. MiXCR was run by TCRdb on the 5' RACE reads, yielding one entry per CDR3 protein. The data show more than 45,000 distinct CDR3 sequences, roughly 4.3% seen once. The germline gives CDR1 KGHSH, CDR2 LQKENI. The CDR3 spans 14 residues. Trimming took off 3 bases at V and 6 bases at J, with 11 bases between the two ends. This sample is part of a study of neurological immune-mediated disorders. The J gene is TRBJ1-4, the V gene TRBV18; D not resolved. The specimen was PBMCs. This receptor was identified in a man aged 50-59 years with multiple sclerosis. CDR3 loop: CASSPPVGDEKLFF. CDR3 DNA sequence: TGTGCCAGCTCACCCCCAGTGGGTGATGAAAAACTGTTTTTT.